This T cell receptor (beta chain) was sequenced for a study of vaccination and CD4 T cells after COVID-19. Study at large: Six male and four female convalescents took part, two of them Hispanic. Median time from COVID diagnosis to post-COVID sampling was 101 days (35 to 161). Study conclusions and caveats: Convalescent patients showed a median about 90% of reactive clones that were seen only post-vaccination.

As to treatment: approximately nine-day PBMC culture with coronavirus spike peptide pools or control peptides (ViraFEST assay). This clonotype was seen more than once but under ten times. The antigen is unknown. With the Oncomine TCR Beta short-read assay, DNA from cultured CD4+ T cells was sequenced. Cultured CD4+ T cells were the source of extracted genomic DNA. TCRdb called the PCR reads again in MiXCR, with one record for every CDR3 protein. The sample carries about 9,200 distinct CDR3 sequences, under 65% recorded once. The V end lost 8 bases, the J end lost 7 bases, and 11 bases lay between the germline ends. This CDR3 is 12 amino acids long.

This chain connects TRBV23-1 to TRBJ2-2; D ambiguous. TRBV23-1 is an ORF, with its function uncertain. The sequencing used cultured CD4+ T cells from blood, collected after SARS-CoV-2 vaccination. The origin of this receptor is a human donor with COVID-19. The chain's CDR3 is CASGEADGELFF. The CDR3 DNA sequence: TGCGCCAGCGGTGAGGCGGACGGGGAGCTGTTTTTT.